The 32 T cell receptor beta chains reported below all come from one sample, sequenced in a study of shared clonotypes between healthy human individuals. Some clones are missing from TCRdb's copy, which holds only in-frame ones; the method was immunoSEQ multiplex PCR. The sample records roughly 1.5 million clones, approximately 98% being singletons. The sequenced sample was naive CD4+ T cells sorted from blood. Documented subset: CD45RA+ positively selected. The source of these receptors is a young man in good health.

V and J are TRBV5-1 and TRBJ2-7; unclear D gene. CDR1 SGHRS and CDR2 YFSETQ come from the germline V gene. This CDR3 has 15 amino acids. V was cut by 0 bases and J by 3 bases, with 13 bases left in between. CDR3 bases: TGCGCCAGCAGCTTGGTTCCGAATCTGGACTACGAGCAGTACTTC. Translating gives CASSLVPNLDYEQYF.

The chain recombines TRBV9 with TRBJ1-2; 9 bases are a match to TRBD1. The ends lost 0 bases at V and 4 bases at J; junction bases unmatched: 10. The CDR3 spans 17 residues. CDR1 is SGDLS and CDR2 is YYNGEE in the germline V gene. CDR3 DNA sequence: TGTGCCAGCAGCGTAGCTTCCACAGGGGGCACGGGCTATGGCTACACCTTC. Protein sequence: CASSVASTGGTGYGYTF.

This chain uses TRBV6-1 with TRBJ1-1; no firm D call. Trimming took off 6 bases at V and 8 bases at J, with 13 bases between the two ends. CDR3 length equals 12 residues. CDR1 and CDR2 (germline): MNHNS, SASEGT. This chain's CDR3 is CASSEGPPEAFF. Here the CDR3 DNA reads TGTGCCAGCAGCGAGGGCCCTCCCGAAGCTTTCTTT.

The V call is TRBV5-4, the J call TRBJ1-1; 7 nucleotides align to TRBD1. Germline V CDR1 and CDR2: SGHNT, YYREEE (reference sequence). The CDR3 consists of 14 residues. Trimming at V came to 3 bases and at J to 1 base, leaving 3 bases not matched to a gene. This CDR3 is CASSSGQENTEAFF. Written as DNA, the CDR3 is TGTGCCAGCAGCTCTGGACAGGAGAACACTGAAGCTTTCTTT.

This sequence joins TRBV19 and TRBJ1-5, with D perhaps matching TRBD1 (5 bases). The CDR3 contains 13 residues. V lost 3 bases and J 7 bases, leaving 10 bases between the germline ends. Germline V gene lookup returns CDR1 LNHDA and CDR2 SQIVND (reference sequence). CDR3 bases: TGTGCCAGTAGTATCGCCAGGGCCCAGCCCCAGCATTTT. Its translation is CASSIARAQPQHF. Full variable domain (remainder filled in from reference TRBV19 and TRBJ1-5): DGGITQSPKYLFRKEGQNVTLSCEQNLNHDAMYWYRQDPGQGLRLIYYSQIVNDFQKGDIAEGYSVSREKKESFPLTVTSAQKNPTAFYLCASSIARAQPQHFGDGTRLSIL.

This rearrangement joins TRBV19 to TRBJ2-5, with 7 bases lining up with TRBD1. The V and J ends lost 5 bases and 2 bases, in that order; junction bases with no gene match: 2. CDR3 length equals 13 residues. The germline V gene encodes CDR1 LNHDA and CDR2 SQIVND (reference sequence). CDR3 sequence reads: CASSGTDQETQYF. In DNA, the CDR3 is TGTGCCAGTAGTGGGACAGATCAAGAGACCCAGTACTTC. Complete variable domain (other parts from reference TRBV19 and TRBJ2-5): DGGITQSPKYLFRKEGQNVTLSCEQNLNHDAMYWYRQDPGQGLRLIYYSQIVNDFQKGDIAEGYSVSREKKESFPLTVTSAQKNPTAFYLCASSGTDQETQYFGPGTRLLVL.

The genes are TRBV6-5 and TRBJ2-3; D possibly corresponds to TRBD1 (5 bases). Germline loops: CDR1 MNHEY, CDR2 SVGAGI. Trimming left V 1 base short and J 0 bases short, with 8 bases between. The CDR3 sequence is 15 residues long. This CDR3 is CASSYFSGSTDTQYF. CDR3 DNA: TGTGCCAGCAGTTACTTTTCAGGGAGCACAGATACGCAGTATTTT.

The chain combines TRBV7-3 with TRBJ2-1; no definite D call. Germline V lookup: CDR1 SGHTA, CDR2 FQGTGA. With 5 bases removed from V and 5 bases from J, the gap between germline ends came to 13 bases. This CDR3 has 14 amino acids. The CDR3 protein is CASSLGPLNNEQFF. The CDR3 bases are TGTGCCAGCAGCCTCGGGCCCCTGAACAATGAGCAGTTCTTC.

The rearrangement joins TRBV18 to TRBJ2-7; D is possibly TRBD1 (5 bases). Germline assignment: CDR1 KGHSH and CDR2 LQKENI. CDR3 length: 16 amino acids. V dropped 1 base and J dropped 2 bases, with 15 bases sitting between them. As DNA, the CDR3 is TGTGCCAGCTCACCACTTAAATGGGGCGATACCTACGAGCAGTACTTC. The encoded protein is CASSPLKWGDTYEQYF.

A remark on this clone: This sample also contains other DNA sequences that code for the same CDR3. J is TRBJ2-7 and V is TRBV6-5; no firm D call. The V and J ends lost 0 bases and 0 bases respectively, with 6 bases between them. Per germline, CDR1 MNHEY and CDR2 SVGAGI. The CDR3 length is 14 residues. CDR3 sequence (DNA): TGTGCCAGCAGTTACTCGCCAAGCTCCTACGAGCAGTACTTC. Translating gives CASSYSPSSYEQYF.

This chain joins TRBV19 and TRBJ2-7, with TRBD2 identical over 10 bases. The CDR3 runs to 17 residues. Unmatched junction bases numbered 14, after V lost 9 bases and J lost 0 bases. Germline V gene data show CDR1 as LNHDA and CDR2 as SQIVND (reference sequence). This CDR3 is CASAPSAGGPLSYEQYF. CDR3 nucleotides: TGTGCCAGCGCCCCTTCAGCGGGAGGGCCCCTCTCCTACGAGCAGTACTTC.

The J gene is TRBJ1-2, the V gene TRBV6-1; D is undetermined. Germline-derived CDR1 and CDR2 are MNHNS and SASEGT. Trimming took off 6 bases at V and 1 base at J, with 12 bases between the two ends. The CDR3 is made up of 14 amino acids. In nucleotides, the CDR3 is TGTGCCAGCAGACTCGCGAGGATTAACTATGGCTACACCTTC. Translating it yields CASRLARINYGYTF.

This chain links TRBV11-2 with TRBJ2-6; either TRBD1 or TRBD2 may supply D (5 bases each). Germline CDR1 SGHAT, CDR2 FQNNGV. The CDR3 extends over 16 amino acids. V was pared by 3 bases and J by 2 bases, with 11 bases between. The CDR3 region has the DNA TGTGCCAGCAGCTTGGGGTGGGGACCTGGGGCCAACGTCCTGACTTTC. As protein: CASSLGWGPGANVLTF.

The chain combines TRBV10-2 with TRBJ2-7; TRBD2 aligns across 8 bases. CDR3 length: 16 amino acids. Germline CDR1 WSHSY, CDR2 SAAADI. The junction had 10 bases not matched to a gene; V was cut back by 3 bases and J by 3 bases. The DNA for the CDR3 is TGCGCCAGCAGTGAAATAGGGCTAGCGGGCGGCTACGAGCAGTACTTC. Translation: CASSEIGLAGGYEQYF.

Points on this clone: This same CDR3 is encoded by further DNA sequences in the sample. The genes are TRBV29-1 and TRBJ2-7; 7 positions agree with TRBD1. This CDR3 comprises 12 residues. Germline CDR1 and CDR2: SQVTM and ANQGSEA. Trimming removed 7 bases from V and 4 bases from J; junction bases left unmatched: 7. The CDR3 region is CSARDSAYEQYF. Here the CDR3 DNA reads TGCAGCGCCCGGGACAGTGCTTACGAGCAGTACTTC.

This chain links TRBV2 with TRBJ1-4; perhaps TRBD1 as D (5 bases). Germline V gene data show CDR1 as SNHLY and CDR2 as FYNNEI. This CDR3 spans 14 amino acids. Trimming left V 7 bases short and J 5 bases short, with 14 bases between. CDR3 sequence: CASNVGTVNEKLFF. CDR3 bases: TGTGCCAGCAATGTCGGGACGGTGAATGAAAAACTGTTTTTT.

The chain uses TRBV7-9 and TRBJ2-1; 9 nucleotides align to TRBD2. V was pared by 1 base and J by 3 bases, with 7 bases of the junction left unmatched. The CDR3 sequence is 17 residues long. Germline assignment: CDR1 SEHNR and CDR2 FQNEAQ (reference sequence). CDR3 protein: CASSLVGGRARYNEQFF. In DNA form, the CDR3 reads TGTGCCAGCAGCTTAGTTGGCGGGAGGGCCCGCTACAATGAGCAGTTCTTC.

This clone was picked up one time. V gene TRBV19 combines with J gene TRBJ2-3; 7 bases fit TRBD2. This CDR3 region has 14 residues. With 5 bases clipped from V and 3 bases from J, the junction kept 5 bases outside the gene matches. Germline V lookup: CDR1 LNHDA, CDR2 SQIVND (reference sequence). The CDR3 loop reads CASSLAGVTDTQYF. The CDR3 nucleotides are TGTGCCAGTAGTCTTGCGGGAGTTACAGATACGCAGTATTTT.

The V call is TRBV7-6, the J call TRBJ2-7, with 9 nucleotides matching TRBD2. Germline V gene lookup returns CDR1 SGHVS and CDR2 FNYEAQ. The CDR3 runs 15 residues. V dropped 0 bases and J dropped 3; count of bases not matched to a gene: 3. Written as DNA, the CDR3 is TGTGCCAGCAGCTTAGCTGCTAGCGGGAACTACGAGCAGTACTTC. Translation: CASSLAASGNYEQYF.

This chain connects TRBV2 to TRBJ2-7; D is tentatively TRBD1 or TRBD2 (5 bases each). This CDR3 comprises 16 residues. In germline, CDR1 is SNHLY, CDR2 FYNNEI. Between the trimmed V and J ends, which lost 6 bases and 3 bases, there was a span of 21 bases. The CDR3 coding sequence is TGTGCCAGCAGGGGGGAAGTAGGACTCTTAAACTACGAGCAGTACTTC. Translating gives CASRGEVGLLNYEQYF.

The chain combines TRBV6-5 with TRBJ2-7, with 7 bases identical to TRBD1. This CDR3 has 13 residues. The junction had 7 bases not matched to a gene; V was cut back by 10 bases and J by 1 base. Germline lookup yields CDR1 MNHEY and CDR2 SVGAGI. The CDR3 DNA sequence: TGTGCCACCCGACAGGGTCGGTCCTACGAGCAGTACTTC. Translating gives CATRQGRSYEQYF.

V usage is TRBV29-1 and J usage is TRBJ2-2; D is unclear. Germline V gene data show CDR1 as SQVTM and CDR2 as ANQGSEA. The CDR3 has 11 amino acids. V lost 5 bases, J lost 6 bases, and 7 bases lay in between. The CDR3 protein is CSVRSAGELFF. CDR3 coding DNA: TGCAGCGTTAGAAGCGCCGGGGAGCTGTTTTTT.

This clone appeared a single time. The J gene is TRBJ2-7, the V gene TRBV4-1, with D unresolved. The CDR3 contains 12 residues. V gave up 0 bases and J gave up 6 bases, with 6 bases separating them. CDR1 MGHRA and CDR2 YSYEKL come from the germline V gene. CDR3 coding DNA: TGCGCCAGCAGCCAAGATTGGGTCGAGCAGTACTTC. Encoded protein: CASSQDWVEQYF.

The chain couples TRBV14 to TRBJ2-5; D is perhaps TRBD1 or TRBD2 (5 bases each). CDR3 size: 13 residues. Germline V gene data show CDR1 as SGHDN and CDR2 as FVKESK. Trimming removed 4 bases at V and 0 bases at J, with 6 bases between. The CDR3 region has the DNA TGTGCCAGCAGCCGGGGGTACCAAGAGACCCAGTACTTC. Translating it yields CASSRGYQETQYF.

J is TRBJ2-7 and V is TRBV5-1; 12 positions agree with TRBD2. V trimming: 2 bases; J trimming: 6 bases; junction bases outside the gene matches: 3. Germline V gene lookup returns CDR1 SGHRS and CDR2 YFSETQ. This CDR3 spans 14 amino acids. CDR3 DNA: TGCGCCAGCAGCTTACTAGCGGGAGGAATCGAGCAGTACTTC. Protein product: CASSLLAGGIEQYF. The full variable domain, rest sourced from reference TRBV5-1 and TRBJ2-7, is KAGVTQTPRYLIKTRGQQVTLSCSPISGHRSVSWYQQTPGQGLQFLFEYFSETQRNKGNFPGRFSGRQFSNSRSEMNVSTLELGDSALYLCASSLLAGGIEQYFGPGTRLTVT.

The J gene is TRBJ2-3, the V gene TRBV28; TRBD1 is a possible D gene (5 bases). From germline, CDR1 is MDHEN and CDR2 SYDVKM. The ends were cut back, 2 bases at V and 0 bases at J, with 12 bases in the middle. This CDR3 contains 16 residues. CDR3 nucleotide sequence: TGTGCCAGCAGTTTAATCGGAAGGACAAGCACAGATACGCAGTATTTT. As protein: CASSLIGRTSTDTQYF.

V usage is TRBV6-5 and J usage is TRBJ1-1; D gene ambiguous. This CDR3 region has 14 residues. The V end was cut by 7 bases, the J end by 1 base, with 13 bases between. Germline V gene lookup returns CDR1 MNHEY and CDR2 SVGAGI. The CDR3 protein is CASTLRKANTEAFF. CDR3 in DNA: TGTGCCAGCACTTTACGGAAGGCGAACACTGAAGCTTTCTTT.

The chain combines TRBV18 with TRBJ1-5; 8 nucleotides line up with TRBD1. Germline V gene sequence: CDR1 KGHSH, CDR2 LQKENI. The CDR3 loop spans 16 amino acids. J was trimmed by 3 bases and V by 5 bases; bases with no gene match: 9. The CDR3 DNA reads TGTGCCAGCTCAACTTCCGGGACAGGCTACAATCAGCCCCAGCATTTT. Translated, it gives CASSTSGTGYNQPQHF.

The chain carries TRBV28 and TRBJ1-3, with D possibly being TRBD1 (6 bases). Germline V gene lookup returns CDR1 MDHEN and CDR2 SYDVKM. CDR3 length: 16 residues. Between the trimmed V and J ends, which lost 6 bases and 1 base, there was a span of 16 bases. The CDR3 here is CASSRTGRLSGNTIYF. In nucleotides, the CDR3 is TGTGCCAGCAGCCGAACAGGGAGACTATCTGGAAACACCATATATTTT. Full variable domain (rest looked up from reference TRBV28 and TRBJ1-3): DVKVTQSSRYLVKRTGEKVFLECVQDMDHENMFWYRQDPGLGLRLIYFSYDVKMKEKGDIPEGYSVSREKKERFSLILESASTNQTSMYLCASSRTGRLSGNTIYFGEGSWLTVV.

The gene calls are TRBV14 and TRBJ1-1; D gene uncertain. Trimming took off 3 bases at V and 5 bases at J, with 13 bases between the two ends. The CDR3 covers 14 residues. Germline V gene data show CDR1 as SGHDN and CDR2 as FVKESK. CDR3 bases: TGTGCCAGCAGCCAGGAGCGGCGGGGTACTGAAGCTTTCTTT. Translated: CASSQERRGTEAFF. The variable domain in full, completed from reference TRBV14 and TRBJ1-1, reads EAGVTQFPSHSVIEKGQTVTLRCDPISGHDNLYWYRRVMGKEIKFLLHFVKESKQDESGMPNNRFLAERTGGTYSTLKVQPAELEDSGVYFCASSQERRGTEAFFGQGTRLTVV.

V and J are TRBV21-1 and TRBJ1-2; TRBD1, the table's D call, lacks a check against the DNA. TRBV21-1 is shown as a pseudogene. The CDR3 has 16 amino acids. The CDR3 DNA reads TGTGCCAGCAGCACTTGGACAGGCCGCGTGGTCTATGGCTACACCTTC. Translated: CASSTWTGRVVYGYTF.

This sequence joins TRBV28 and TRBJ1-5, with a possible D match to TRBD1 (6 bases). The CDR3 is 14 amino acids. The V end lost 6 bases, the J end lost 8 bases, and 17 bases lay between the germline ends. Germline CDR1 reads MDHEN; CDR2 reads SYDVKM. CDR3 nucleotides: TGTGCCAGCAGGGACCGAAACAGGGCTAAGCCCCAGCATTTT. Its translation is CASRDRNRAKPQHF.